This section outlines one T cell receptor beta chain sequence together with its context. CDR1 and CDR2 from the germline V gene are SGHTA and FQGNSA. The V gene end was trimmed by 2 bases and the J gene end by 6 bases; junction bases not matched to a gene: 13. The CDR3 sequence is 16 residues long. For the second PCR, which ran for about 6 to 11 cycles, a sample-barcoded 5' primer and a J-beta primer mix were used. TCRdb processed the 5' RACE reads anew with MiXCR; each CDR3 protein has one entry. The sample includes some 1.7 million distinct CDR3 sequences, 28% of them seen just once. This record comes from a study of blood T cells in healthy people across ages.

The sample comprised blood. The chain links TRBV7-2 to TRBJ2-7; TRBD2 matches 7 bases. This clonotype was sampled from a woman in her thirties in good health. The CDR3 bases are TGTGCCAGCAGCTTAACTTTCCACGGGGGGAGTAGCGAGCAGTACTTC. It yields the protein CASSLTFHGGSSEQYF. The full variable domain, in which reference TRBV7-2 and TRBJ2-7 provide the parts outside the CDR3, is GAGVSQSPSNKVTEKGKDVELRCDPISGHTALYWYRQSLGQGLEFLIYFQGNSAPDKSGLPSDRFSAERTGGSVSTLTIQRTQQEDSAVYLCASSLTFHGGSSEQYFGPGTRLTVT.